This TCR beta chain stems from a study of blood T cell repertoires in COVID-19. Background on the study: Specimens from acute and convalescent COVID-19 originated in the United States, Italy and Spain. Sample material is recorded as cDNA or gDNA derived from T cells, B-cell-depleted T cells, or PBMCs.

How the authors handled the data: By means of reference gene primer amplification, nucleated cell counts were estimated. Some clones are missing from TCRdb's copy, which holds only in-frame ones; the method was immunoSEQ multiplex PCR. V and J calls and clone size come straight from that table; D and trimming were deduced from the DNA. The sample includes more than 50,000 clones, 80% of them seen just once. This CDR3 is 13 amino acids long. The V segment lost 1 base and the J segment 6 bases; nucleotides outside the gene matches: 5. Germline V CDR1 and CDR2: SQVTM, ANQGSEA. The sample holds many counts of this clone.

This receptor was taken from a human donor in a cohort sampled during active COVID-19. The sequencing sample was made of peripheral blood. J is TRBJ2-7 and V is TRBV29-1; 8 positions match TRBD1. CDR3 residues: CSVEVGRGREQYF. CDR3 coding DNA: TGCAGCGTTGAAGTGGGCAGGGGGCGCGAGCAGTACTTC.